A single sample is the source of the 10 T cell receptor beta chains below, sequenced in a study of OX40 agonist ivuxolimab in advanced cancers. Generated by immunoSEQ multiplex PCR, the TCRdb table keeps only in-frame clones and is missing some. The sample carries some 90,000 clones, about 89% recorded once. The sequences come from CD4+ or CD8+ T cells sorted from blood, collected in a trial of the OX40 agonist ivuxolimab. All receptors derive from an adult with an advanced solid tumor such as melanoma, head and neck, liver or kidney cancer.

This sequence joins TRBV4-1 and TRBJ2-6; the match to TRBD1 covers 12 bases. The CDR3 consists of 20 residues. Losses at the gene ends were 2 bases for V and 3 bases for J; bases not matched to a gene: 11. From germline, CDR1 is MGHRA and CDR2 YSYEKL. The DNA of the CDR3 is TGCGCCAGCAGCCAACCCCTACCGGGACAGGGGGCGGGTGGGGCCAACGTCCTGACTTTC. Translating gives CASSQPLPGQGAGGANVLTF.

This chain links TRBV27 with TRBJ1-2; D perhaps matches TRBD1 (5 bases). CDR1 and CDR2 (germline): MNHEY, SMNVEV (reference sequence). The CDR3 has 14 amino acids. Trimming removed 1 base at V and 6 bases at J, with 12 bases between. In DNA form, the CDR3 reads TGTGCCAGCAGTTTATTTCCCAGGGATCATGGCTACACCTTC. Its protein product is CASSLFPRDHGYTF.

This clone was counted only a few times. The DNA of the CDR3 is TGCGCCAGCAGCACGGGCATGTCGGGAGAAGGGGAGACCCAGTACTTC. Amino acids: CASSTGMSGEGETQYF. The genes are TRBV5-1 and TRBJ2-5; TRBD2 might be the D (6 bases). Trimming cost V 4 bases and J 5 bases, with 21 bases left between them. Per germline, CDR1 SGHRS and CDR2 YFSETQ. The CDR3 runs to 16 residues.

This clone was counted a single time. The chain is built from TRBV27 and TRBJ1-5; 8 bases agree with TRBD1. The germline V gene has CDR1 MNHEY and CDR2 SMNVEV (reference sequence). The ends lost 1 base at V and 5 bases at J; junction bases unmatched: 4. CDR3 size: 15 residues. Written as DNA, the CDR3 is TGTGCCAGCAGTTTATTTTCAGGGGGCGATCAGCCCCAGCATTTT. Translated, it gives CASSLFSGGDQPQHF.

V is TRBV27 and J is TRBJ2-2; TRBD2 agrees at 8 bases. The CDR3 loop spans 17 amino acids. Germline assignment: CDR1 MNHEY and CDR2 SMNVEV (reference sequence). Losses at the gene ends were 5 bases for V and 4 bases for J; bases not matched to a gene: 12. CDR3 nucleotide sequence: TGTGCCAGCAGTCCTCGAGGTAGCGGGGCGGGCACCGGGGAGCTGTTTTTT. Its protein product is CASSPRGSGAGTGELFF.

The chain has TRBV6-5 and TRBJ2-3; 7 bases agree with TRBD2. The CDR3 contains 14 residues. From germline, CDR1 is MNHEY and CDR2 SVGAGI. With V trimmed by 2 bases and J by 5 bases, 4 bases remained unmatched. CDR3 region: CASSYPGGVDTQYF. Here the CDR3 DNA reads TGTGCCAGCAGTTACCCGGGAGGTGTAGATACGCAGTATTTT.

The rearrangement joins TRBV6-6 to TRBJ1-5; D gene uncertain. Germline CDR1 and CDR2: MNHNY and SVGAGI (reference sequence). The CDR3 spans 14 residues. Trimming stripped 4 bases from V and 0 bases from J, with 7 bases between. CDR3: CASSSSNSNQPQHF. The CDR3 bases are TGTGCCAGCAGTTCCTCGAATAGCAATCAGCCCCAGCATTTT.

The chain is built from TRBV2 and TRBJ1-2, with a tentative D call TRBD1 (6 bases). Germline assignment: CDR1 SNHLY and CDR2 FYNNEI. Trimming stripped 7 bases from V and 2 bases from J, with 8 bases between. The CDR3 is 12 amino acids. Written as DNA, the CDR3 is TGTGCCAGCAAAACAGGGAACTATGGCTACACCTTC. Protein sequence: CASKTGNYGYTF.

The count of this clone is one. V and J are TRBV5-1 and TRBJ2-1, with 14 positions matching TRBD2. The CDR3 length is 17 residues. Germline CDR1 reads SGHRS; CDR2 reads YFSETQ. V shed 1 base and J 6 bases; nucleotides not matched to a gene: 6. CDR3 sequence reads: CASSLRPGLAGVNEQFF. CDR3 nucleotides: TGCGCCAGCAGCTTGCGTCCGGGACTAGCGGGAGTCAATGAGCAGTTCTTC.

The chain has TRBV5-1 and TRBJ2-5; D is undetermined. This CDR3 comprises 15 residues. Germline V CDR1 and CDR2: SGHRS, YFSETQ. Trimming stripped 0 bases from V and 1 base from J, with 10 bases between. CDR3 nucleotide sequence: TGCGCCAGCAGCTTGGAGGCTATCCCCCAAGAGACCCAGTACTTC. This encodes CASSLEAIPQETQYF.